Below are 15 T cell receptor beta chains sequenced from a single sample in a study of T cell responses to AZD1222 COVID-19 vaccine (dated by TCRdb to the early 2020s). Library preparation was by the immunoSEQ multiplex PCR assay. TCRdb limited this immuneACCESS table to in-frame rearrangements with V and J called. A share of clones is missing; checked studies link under half to unresolved V genes, and the rest is unexplained. The sample table holds about 82,000 clones, of which 85% to 90% were seen once. The top ten clones comprise less than 7.5% of the sample. Sample time point, as interpreted from the label and publication: baseline before first vaccination. The specimen was peripheral blood, collected on day 0 of AZD1222 vaccination. The receptor source for this set is an adult in good health.

The gene calls are TRBV5-1 and TRBJ2-5; D remains unclear. This CDR3 comprises 15 residues. Germline CDR1 is SGHRS and CDR2 is YFSETQ. V lost 4 bases, J lost 6 bases, and 19 bases lay in between. As DNA, the CDR3 is TGCGCCAGCAGCCCCAGTGCAAACCCATCACAGACCCAGTACTTC. Its protein is CASSPSANPSQTQYF.

DNA of the CDR3: TGCGCCAGCAGTCCGGGACAGGGGGTTTTTCCAGATACGCAGTATTTT. Translated, it gives CASSPGQGVFPDTQYF. The chain is built from TRBV10-1 and TRBJ2-3; 11 nucleotides agree with TRBD1. The CDR3 contains 16 residues. V dropped 5 bases and J dropped 4; count of bases not matched to a gene: 8. Per germline, CDR1 WNHNN and CDR2 SYGVQD (reference sequence).

The chain employs TRBV9 and TRBJ1-6, with D possibly matching TRBD1 (5 bases). Looked up from germline, CDR1 is SGDLS and CDR2 is YYNGEE. Trimming took 3 bases from V and 0 from J, leaving 19 bases between them. The CDR3 has 19 residues. The CDR3 spells CASSARDRILSSYNSPLHF. CDR3 DNA: TGTGCCAGCAGCGCCAGGGACCGTATCCTCAGCTCCTATAATTCACCCCTCCACTTT.

This rearrangement joins TRBV4-2 to TRBJ2-7, with 7 bases that match TRBD2. The germline gives CDR1 LGHNA, CDR2 YNFKEQ. V gave up 0 bases and J gave up 3 bases; unmatched junction bases: 14. This CDR3 region has 18 residues. CDR3 in DNA: TGTGCCAGCAGCCAAGAGACTTACCGAGCGGGAACCGTCTACGAGCAGTACTTC. Its translation is CASSQETYRAGTVYEQYF.

The V and J genes are TRBV29-1 and TRBJ2-7; TRBD2 might be the D (6 bases). This CDR3 has 14 amino acids. CDR1 SQVTM and CDR2 ANQGSEA come from the germline V gene. Trimming shortened V by 0 bases and J by 0 bases, and 9 bases separated the two germline ends. DNA for the CDR3: TGCAGCGTTGAAGAGGGAGGTCACTCCTACGAGCAGTACTTC. It yields the protein CSVEEGGHSYEQYF.

This chain uses TRBV9 with TRBJ2-3; D is perhaps TRBD2 (7 bases). V gave up 0 bases and J gave up 2 bases, with 13 bases separating them. Germline V gives CDR1 SGDLS, CDR2 YYNGEE. The CDR3 runs to 16 residues. The CDR3: CASSVGAGAVTDTQYF. The CDR3 nucleotides read TGTGCCAGCAGCGTAGGGGCGGGGGCAGTCACAGATACGCAGTATTTT. Looking up the rest from reference TRBV9 and TRBJ2-3 gives the full variable domain: DSGVTQTPKHLITATGQRVTLRCSPRSGDLSVYWYQQSLDQGLQFLIQYYNGEERAKGNILERFSAQQFPDLHSELNLSSLELGDSALYFCASSVGAGAVTDTQYFGPGTRLTVL.

For the CDR3, the DNA is TGTGCCAGCAGCCCCAGAGGGGGATACGAGCAGTACTTC. Translated: CASSPRGGYEQYF. The chain carries TRBV6-5 and TRBJ2-7; tentative D call: TRBD1 (6 bases). There are 13 residues in the CDR3. V shed 6 bases and J shed 4 bases, with 13 bases lying between them. The germline gives CDR1 MNHEY, CDR2 SVGAGI.

V gene TRBV4-2 combines with J gene TRBJ2-7; no clear D gene. V was cut by 0 bases and J by 4 bases, with 13 bases left in between. The CDR3 length is 15 residues. CDR1 and CDR2 from the germline V gene are LGHNA and YNFKEQ. The CDR3, as DNA: TGTGCCAGCAGCCAAGAACTTATATCCGGGTACGAGCAGTACTTC. Translation: CASSQELISGYEQYF.

The chain recombines TRBV18 with TRBJ2-3, with D maybe TRBD2 (6 bases). The V gene's germline CDR1 is KGHSH and CDR2 LQKENI. Trimming pared 5 bases from V and 0 bases from J, leaving 12 bases between. The CDR3 is 15 amino acids. CDR3 sequence reads: CASSKTSGSTDTQYF. CDR3 DNA: TGTGCCAGCTCAAAGACTAGTGGTAGCACAGATACGCAGTATTTT.

The chain combines TRBV19 with TRBJ1-3; no reliable D call. The V gene's germline CDR1 is LNHDA and CDR2 SQIVND (reference sequence). Trimming removed 3 bases from V and 1 base from J, with 7 bases in between. This CDR3 contains 14 residues. The CDR3 reads CASSIVTSGNTIYF. The CDR3 nucleotides are TGTGCCAGTAGTATCGTAACTTCTGGAAACACCATATATTTT.

The rearrangement joins TRBV7-9 to TRBJ1-5; D is unclear. Germline V gene sequence: CDR1 SEHNR, CDR2 FQNEAQ (reference sequence). CDR3 size: 15 residues. V was shortened by 2 bases and J by 15 bases, with 23 bases between the two germline ends. The CDR3 DNA reads as TGTGCCAGCAGCTTACGTTACAAGAACTCGCGGGTACGGCATTTT. The encoded protein is CASSLRYKNSRVRHF. The variable domain in full, with the rest retrieved from reference TRBV7-9 and TRBJ1-5, is DTGVSQNPRHKITKRGQNVTFRCDPISEHNRLYWYRQTLGQGPEFLTYFQNEAQLEKSRLLSDRFSAERPKGSFSTLEIQRTEQGDSAMYLCASSLRYKNSRVRHFGDGTRLSIL.

The rearrangement links TRBV18 to TRBJ2-5; possible D gene TRBD1, 6 bases. The V end lost 1 base, the J end lost 1 base, and 10 bases lay between the germline ends. From germline, CDR1 is KGHSH and CDR2 LQKENI. This CDR3 is 15 amino acids long. DNA of the CDR3: TGTGCCAGCTCACCACAACAGGGATTCCAAGAGACCCAGTACTTC. Encoded protein: CASSPQQGFQETQYF.

V usage is TRBV7-3 and J usage is TRBJ1-1, with D unresolved. Trimming pared 6 bases from V and 0 bases from J, leaving 8 bases between. Germline CDR1 SGHTA, CDR2 FQGTGA. The CDR3 has 13 residues. The CDR3 bases are TGTGCCAGCAGGGAATGGGTGAACACTGAAGCTTTCTTT. This translates into CASREWVNTEAFF.

V is TRBV3-1 (or the pseudogene TRBV3-2) and J is TRBJ2-3; D is possibly TRBD2 (6 bases). V shed 0 bases and J shed 0 bases, with 13 bases lying between them. The CDR3 loop spans 17 amino acids. Germline loops: CDR1 LGHDT, CDR2 YNNKEL (reference sequence). DNA for the CDR3: TGTGCCAGCAGCCAAGATCGTCGGGGGACCAGCACAGATACGCAGTATTTT. Translating gives CASSQDRRGTSTDTQYF.

The gene calls are TRBV24-1 and TRBJ1-3; no clear D gene. Germline loops: CDR1 KGHDR, CDR2 SFDVKD. V shed 5 bases and J shed 3 bases, with 19 bases lying between them. CDR3 size: 17 residues. The CDR3 spells CATSVGETRLSGNTIYF. The CDR3 DNA follows: TGTGCCACCAGTGTGGGTGAGACGAGGCTGAGTGGAAACACCATATATTTT.